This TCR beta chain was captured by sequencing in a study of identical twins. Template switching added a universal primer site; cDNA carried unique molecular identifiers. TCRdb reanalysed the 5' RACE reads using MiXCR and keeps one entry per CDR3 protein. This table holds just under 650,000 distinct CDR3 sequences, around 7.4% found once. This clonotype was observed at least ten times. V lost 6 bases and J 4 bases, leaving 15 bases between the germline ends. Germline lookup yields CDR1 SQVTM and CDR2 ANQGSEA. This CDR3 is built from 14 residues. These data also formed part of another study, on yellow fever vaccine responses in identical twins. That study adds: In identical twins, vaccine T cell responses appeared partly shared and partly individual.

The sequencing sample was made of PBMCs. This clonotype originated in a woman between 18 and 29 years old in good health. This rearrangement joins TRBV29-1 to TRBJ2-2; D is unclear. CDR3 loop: CSVPAGSITGELFF. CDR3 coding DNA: TGCAGCGTCCCTGCTGGGTCGATCACCGGGGAGCTGTTTTTT.